The 4 T cell receptor beta chains reported below all come from one sample, sequenced in a study of identical twins. MiXCR was run by TCRdb on the 5' RACE reads, yielding one entry per CDR3 protein. The table records a few hundred thousand distinct CDR3 sequences, roughly 9% of them present only once. The same specimen was also included in a second study, on yellow fever vaccine responses in identical twins.

Sample: CD8+ T cells sorted from blood. These receptors were collected from a woman in her late teens or twenties in good health.

This clonotype occurred many times. V gene TRBV27 combines with J gene TRBJ1-2; D is uncertain. Germline V gene lookup returns CDR1 MNHEY and CDR2 SMNVEV (reference sequence). V lost 0 bases, J lost 4 bases, and 6 bases lay in between. CDR3 length: 13 amino acids. The CDR3: CASSLSSSYGYTF. CDR3 nucleotide sequence: TGTGCCAGCAGTTTATCCTCCAGCTATGGCTACACCTTC.

This clonotype occurred many times. The chain combines TRBV20-1 with TRBJ2-3; a weak D match, TRBD1 (6 bases). CDR1 and CDR2 (germline): DFQATT, SNEGSKA (reference sequence). The CDR3 runs to 13 residues. Trimming left V 2 bases short and J 2 bases short, with 8 bases between. For the CDR3, the DNA is TGCAGTGCTAGACAGGGGATCACAGATACGCAGTATTTT. This translates into CSARQGITDTQYF.

The chain is built from TRBV29-1 and TRBJ2-5, with 8 bases aligning to TRBD2. The CDR3 extends over 15 amino acids. Germline CDR1 and CDR2: SQVTM and ANQGSEA. The J segment lost 4 bases and the V segment lost 2 bases, leaving 9 bases of the junction unmatched. CDR3 protein: CSVELAGTGRETQYF. DNA for the CDR3: TGCAGCGTTGAATTAGCGGGAACGGGGAGAGAGACCCAGTACTTC.

In its sample, this clonotype was seen many times. V and J are TRBV7-2 and TRBJ2-7; 10 bases line up with TRBD2. This CDR3 is 14 amino acids long. Germline CDR1 is SGHTA and CDR2 is FQGNSA. Losses at the gene ends were 5 bases for V and 7 bases for J; bases not matched to a gene: 8. The CDR3 DNA is TGTGCCAGCAGCCTCACTAGCGGGATTGTTGAGCAGTACTTC. Translated, it gives CASSLTSGIVEQYF.